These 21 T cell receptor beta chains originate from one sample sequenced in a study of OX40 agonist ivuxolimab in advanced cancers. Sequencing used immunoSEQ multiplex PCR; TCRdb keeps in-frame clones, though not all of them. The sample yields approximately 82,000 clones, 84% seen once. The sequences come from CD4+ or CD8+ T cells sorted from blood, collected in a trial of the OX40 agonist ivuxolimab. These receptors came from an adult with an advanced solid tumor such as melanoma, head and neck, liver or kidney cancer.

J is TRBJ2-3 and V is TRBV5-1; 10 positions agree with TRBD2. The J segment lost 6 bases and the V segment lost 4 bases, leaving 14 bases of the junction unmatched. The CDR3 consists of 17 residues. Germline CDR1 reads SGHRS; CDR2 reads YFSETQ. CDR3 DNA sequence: TGCGCCAGCAGCCCCCGACGAGGAGCGGGAGGGACTGATACGCAGTATTTT. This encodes CASSPRRGAGGTDTQYF.

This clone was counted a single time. This CDR3 reads CASSFWPGTGGEKQPQHF. The CDR3 DNA reads as TGTGCCAGCAGTTTTTGGCCCGGGACAGGGGGCGAGAAACAGCCCCAGCATTTT. The V gene is TRBV28, the J gene TRBJ1-5; TRBD1 matches 12 bases. Germline V CDR1 and CDR2: MDHEN, SYDVKM. The CDR3 contains 18 residues. Trimming cost V 3 bases and J 7 bases; bases outside gene matches: 13.

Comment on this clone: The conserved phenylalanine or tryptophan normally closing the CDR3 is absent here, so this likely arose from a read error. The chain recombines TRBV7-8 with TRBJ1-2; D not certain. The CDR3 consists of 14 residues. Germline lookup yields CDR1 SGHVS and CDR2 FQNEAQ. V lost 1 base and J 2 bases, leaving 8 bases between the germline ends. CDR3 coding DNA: TGTGCCAGCAGCTTAGGCAGGTTCAACTATGGCTACACCCTC. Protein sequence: CASSLGRFNYGYTL.

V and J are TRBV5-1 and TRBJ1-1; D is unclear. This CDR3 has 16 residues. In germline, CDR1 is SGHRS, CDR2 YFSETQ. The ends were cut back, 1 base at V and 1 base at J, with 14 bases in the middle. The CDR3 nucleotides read TGCGCCAGCAGCTTGAATAACCCCTTTACGAACACTGAAGCTTTCTTT. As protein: CASSLNNPFTNTEAFF.

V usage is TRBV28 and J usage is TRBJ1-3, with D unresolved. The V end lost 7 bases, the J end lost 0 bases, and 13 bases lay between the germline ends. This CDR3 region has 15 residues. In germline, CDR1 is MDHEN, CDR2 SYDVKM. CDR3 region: CASIGWVNSGNTIYF. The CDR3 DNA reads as TGTGCCAGCATCGGGTGGGTCAACTCTGGAAACACCATATATTTT.

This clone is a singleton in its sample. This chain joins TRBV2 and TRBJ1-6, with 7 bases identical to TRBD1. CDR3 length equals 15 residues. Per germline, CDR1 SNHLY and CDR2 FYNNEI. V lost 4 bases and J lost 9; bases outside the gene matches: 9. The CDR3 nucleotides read TGTGCCAGCAGTGGGGTGACAGGGACGGGTTCACCCCTCCACTTT. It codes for CASSGVTGTGSPLHF.

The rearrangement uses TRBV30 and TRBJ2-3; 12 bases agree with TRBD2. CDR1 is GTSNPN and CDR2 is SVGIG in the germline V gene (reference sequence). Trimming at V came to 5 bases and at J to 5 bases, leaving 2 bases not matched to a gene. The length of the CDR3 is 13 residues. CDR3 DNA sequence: TGTGCCTGGGGACTAGCGGGATTAGATACGCAGTATTTT. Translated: CAWGLAGLDTQYF.

The CDR3 DNA sequence: TGCGCCAGCAGCTTGGACAGGGGAGGTAAAGAGACCCAGTACTTC. Protein sequence: CASSLDRGGKETQYF. The chain recombines TRBV5-1 with TRBJ2-5; possibly TRBD1 for D (7 bases). V lost 0 bases to trimming and J lost 3 bases, with 12 bases between them. The CDR3 has 15 amino acids. Per germline, CDR1 SGHRS and CDR2 YFSETQ.

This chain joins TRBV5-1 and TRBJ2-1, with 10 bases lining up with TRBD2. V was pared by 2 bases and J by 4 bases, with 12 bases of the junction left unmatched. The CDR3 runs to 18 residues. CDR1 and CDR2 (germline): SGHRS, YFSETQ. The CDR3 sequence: CASSLGAGGPLQYNEQFF. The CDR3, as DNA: TGCGCCAGCAGCTTAGGAGCGGGGGGGCCTTTGCAATACAATGAGCAGTTCTTC.

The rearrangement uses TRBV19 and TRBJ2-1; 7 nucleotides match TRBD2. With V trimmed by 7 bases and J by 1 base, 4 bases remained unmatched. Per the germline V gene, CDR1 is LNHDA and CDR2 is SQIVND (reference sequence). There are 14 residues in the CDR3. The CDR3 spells CASTSGYSYNEQFF. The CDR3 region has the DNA TGTGCCAGTACTAGCGGTTATTCCTACAATGAGCAGTTCTTC.

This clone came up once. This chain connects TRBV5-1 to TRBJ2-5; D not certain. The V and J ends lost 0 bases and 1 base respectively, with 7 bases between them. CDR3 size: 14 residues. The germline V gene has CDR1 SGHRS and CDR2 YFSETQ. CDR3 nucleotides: TGCGCCAGCAGCTTGGAGGCCACCCAAGAGACCCAGTACTTC. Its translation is CASSLEATQETQYF.

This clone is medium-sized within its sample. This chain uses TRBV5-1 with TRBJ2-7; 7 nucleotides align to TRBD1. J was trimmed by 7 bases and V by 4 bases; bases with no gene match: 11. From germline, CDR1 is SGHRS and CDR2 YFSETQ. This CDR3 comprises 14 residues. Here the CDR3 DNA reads TGCGCCAGCAGCCTAGACAGGGCCCCTAGAGAGCAGTACTTC. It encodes CASSLDRAPREQYF.

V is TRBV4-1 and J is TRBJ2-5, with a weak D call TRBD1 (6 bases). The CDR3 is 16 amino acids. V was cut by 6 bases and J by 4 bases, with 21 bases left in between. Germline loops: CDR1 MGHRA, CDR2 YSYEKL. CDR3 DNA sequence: TGCGCCAGCAGTCTACGAACAGGGACCTTGGTAGAGACCCAGTACTTC. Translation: CASSLRTGTLVETQYF.

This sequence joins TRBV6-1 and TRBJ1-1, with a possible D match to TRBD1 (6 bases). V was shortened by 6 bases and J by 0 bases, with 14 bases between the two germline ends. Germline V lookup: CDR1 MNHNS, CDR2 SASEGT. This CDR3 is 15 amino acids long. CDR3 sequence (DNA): TGTGCCAGCAGCGTCACCTGGGGGCTGAACACTGAAGCTTTCTTT. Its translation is CASSVTWGLNTEAFF.

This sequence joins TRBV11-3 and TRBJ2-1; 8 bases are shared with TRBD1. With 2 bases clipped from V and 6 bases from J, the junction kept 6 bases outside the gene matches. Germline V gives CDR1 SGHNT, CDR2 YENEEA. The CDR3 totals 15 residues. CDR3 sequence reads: CASSLSGGAINEQFF. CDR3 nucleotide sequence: TGTGCCAGCAGCTTATCAGGGGGCGCAATCAATGAGCAGTTCTTC.

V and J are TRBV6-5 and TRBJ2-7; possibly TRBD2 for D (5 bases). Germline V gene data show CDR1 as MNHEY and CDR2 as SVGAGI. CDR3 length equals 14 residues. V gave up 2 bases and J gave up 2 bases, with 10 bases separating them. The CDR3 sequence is CASSYPGNPYEQYF. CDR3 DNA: TGTGCCAGCAGTTACCCGGGAAACCCCTACGAGCAGTACTTC.

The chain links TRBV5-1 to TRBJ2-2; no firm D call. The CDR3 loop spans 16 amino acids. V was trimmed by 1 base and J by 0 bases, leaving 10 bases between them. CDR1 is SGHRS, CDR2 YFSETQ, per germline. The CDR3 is CASSLLGPSNTGELFF. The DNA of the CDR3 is TGCGCCAGCAGCTTGTTAGGTCCTTCGAACACCGGGGAGCTGTTTTTT.

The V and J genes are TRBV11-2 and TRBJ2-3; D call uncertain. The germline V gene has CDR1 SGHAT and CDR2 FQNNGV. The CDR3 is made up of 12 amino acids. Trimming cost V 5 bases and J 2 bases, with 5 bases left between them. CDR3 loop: CASSPVTDTQYF. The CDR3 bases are TGTGCCAGCAGCCCAGTCACAGATACGCAGTATTTT.

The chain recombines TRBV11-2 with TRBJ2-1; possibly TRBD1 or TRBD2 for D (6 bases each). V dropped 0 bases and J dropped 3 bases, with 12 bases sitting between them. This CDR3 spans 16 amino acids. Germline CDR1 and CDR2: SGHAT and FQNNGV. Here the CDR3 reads CASSLDRGASYNEQFF. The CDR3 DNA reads TGTGCCAGCAGCTTAGATAGGGGGGCGAGCTACAATGAGCAGTTCTTC.

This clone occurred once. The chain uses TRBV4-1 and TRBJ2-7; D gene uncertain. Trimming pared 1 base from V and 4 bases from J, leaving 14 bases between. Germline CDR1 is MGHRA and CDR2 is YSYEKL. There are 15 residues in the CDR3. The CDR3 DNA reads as TGCGCCAGCAGCCAAGGCGCGGTTGCCCTTTACGAGCAGTACTTC. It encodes CASSQGAVALYEQYF.

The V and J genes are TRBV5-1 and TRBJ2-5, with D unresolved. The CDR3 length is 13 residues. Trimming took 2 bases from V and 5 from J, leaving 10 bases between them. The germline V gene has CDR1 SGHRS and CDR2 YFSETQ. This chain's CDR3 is CASSFGVEETQYF. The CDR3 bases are TGCGCCAGCAGCTTTGGAGTGGAGGAGACCCAGTACTTC. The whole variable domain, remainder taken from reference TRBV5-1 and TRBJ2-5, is KAGVTQTPRYLIKTRGQQVTLSCSPISGHRSVSWYQQTPGQGLQFLFEYFSETQRNKGNFPGRFSGRQFSNSRSEMNVSTLELGDSALYLCASSFGVEETQYFGPGTRLLVL.